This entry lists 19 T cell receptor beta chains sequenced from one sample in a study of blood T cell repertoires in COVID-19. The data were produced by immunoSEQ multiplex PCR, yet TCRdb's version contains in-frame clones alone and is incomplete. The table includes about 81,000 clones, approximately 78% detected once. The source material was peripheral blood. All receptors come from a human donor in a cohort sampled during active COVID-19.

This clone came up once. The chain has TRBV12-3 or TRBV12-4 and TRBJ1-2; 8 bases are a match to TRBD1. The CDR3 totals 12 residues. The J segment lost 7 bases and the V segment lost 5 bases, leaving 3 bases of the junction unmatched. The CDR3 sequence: CASSGQGGGYTF. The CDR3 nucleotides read TGTGCCAGCAGTGGACAGGGAGGTGGCTACACCTTC.

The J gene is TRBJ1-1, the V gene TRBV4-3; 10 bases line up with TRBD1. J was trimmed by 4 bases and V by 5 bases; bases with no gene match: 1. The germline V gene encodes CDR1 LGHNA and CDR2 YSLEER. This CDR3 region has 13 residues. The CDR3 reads CASSRDRGTEAFF. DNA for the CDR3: TGCGCCAGCAGCAGGGACAGGGGCACTGAAGCTTTCTTT.

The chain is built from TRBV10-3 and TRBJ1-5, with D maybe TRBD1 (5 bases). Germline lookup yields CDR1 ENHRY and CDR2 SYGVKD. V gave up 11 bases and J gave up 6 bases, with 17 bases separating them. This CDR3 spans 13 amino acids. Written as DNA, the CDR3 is TGTGCCGTCTCTTCCGCGGGGGGTCAGCCCCAGCATTTT. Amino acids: CAVSSAGGQPQHF.

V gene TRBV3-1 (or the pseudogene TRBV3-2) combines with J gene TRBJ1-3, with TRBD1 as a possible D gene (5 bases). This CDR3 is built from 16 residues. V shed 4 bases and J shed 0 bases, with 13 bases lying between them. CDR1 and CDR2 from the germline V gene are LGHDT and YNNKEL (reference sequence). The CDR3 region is CASSPTNRFSGNTIYF. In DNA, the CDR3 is TGTGCCAGCAGCCCTACTAACAGGTTCTCTGGAAACACCATATATTTT.

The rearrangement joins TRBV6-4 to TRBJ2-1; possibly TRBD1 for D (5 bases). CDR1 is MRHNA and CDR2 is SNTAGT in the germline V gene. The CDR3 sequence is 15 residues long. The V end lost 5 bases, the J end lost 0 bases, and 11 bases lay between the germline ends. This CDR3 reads CASSLTESSYNEQFF. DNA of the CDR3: TGTGCCAGCAGTCTGACAGAGAGCTCCTACAATGAGCAGTTCTTC.

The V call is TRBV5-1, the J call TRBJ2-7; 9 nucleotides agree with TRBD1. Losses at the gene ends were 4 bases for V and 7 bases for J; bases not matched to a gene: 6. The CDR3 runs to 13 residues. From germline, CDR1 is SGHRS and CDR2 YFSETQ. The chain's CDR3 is CASSLTGGLEQYF. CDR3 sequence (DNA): TGCGCCAGCAGCCTGACAGGGGGTCTGGAGCAGTACTTC.

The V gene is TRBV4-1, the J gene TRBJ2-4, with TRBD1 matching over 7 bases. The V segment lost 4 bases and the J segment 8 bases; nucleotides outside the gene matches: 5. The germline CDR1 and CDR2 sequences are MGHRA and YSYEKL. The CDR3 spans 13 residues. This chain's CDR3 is CASSPGGRDIQYF. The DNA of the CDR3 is TGCGCCAGCAGCCCAGGGGGTCGGGACATTCAGTACTTC.

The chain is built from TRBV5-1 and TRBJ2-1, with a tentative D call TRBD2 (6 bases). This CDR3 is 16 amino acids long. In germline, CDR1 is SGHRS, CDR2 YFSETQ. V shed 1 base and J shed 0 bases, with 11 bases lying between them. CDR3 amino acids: CASSLIAVSSYNEQFF. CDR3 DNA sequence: TGCGCCAGCAGCTTGATAGCGGTCAGCTCCTACAATGAGCAGTTCTTC.

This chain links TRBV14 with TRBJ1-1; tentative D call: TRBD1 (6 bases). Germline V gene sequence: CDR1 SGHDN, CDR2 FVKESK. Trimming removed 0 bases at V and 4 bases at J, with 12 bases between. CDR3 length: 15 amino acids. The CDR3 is CASSQDLGASTEAFF. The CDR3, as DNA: TGTGCCAGCAGCCAAGATCTGGGGGCGAGCACTGAAGCTTTCTTT.

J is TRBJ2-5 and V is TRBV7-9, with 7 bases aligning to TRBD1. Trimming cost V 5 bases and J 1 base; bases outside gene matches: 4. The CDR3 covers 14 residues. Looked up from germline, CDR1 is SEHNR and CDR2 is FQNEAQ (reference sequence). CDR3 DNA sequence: TGTGCCAGCAGCGGACAGGCTCTCCAAGAGACCCAGTACTTC. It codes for CASSGQALQETQYF.

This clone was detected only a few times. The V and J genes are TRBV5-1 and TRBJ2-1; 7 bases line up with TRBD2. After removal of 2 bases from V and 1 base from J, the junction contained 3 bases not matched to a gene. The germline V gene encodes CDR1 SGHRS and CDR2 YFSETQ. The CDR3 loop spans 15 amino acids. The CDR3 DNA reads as TGCGCCAGCAGCTTTAAGGGAGGGTCCTACAATGAGCAGTTCTTC. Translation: CASSFKGGSYNEQFF. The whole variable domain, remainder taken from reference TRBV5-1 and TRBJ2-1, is KAGVTQTPRYLIKTRGQQVTLSCSPISGHRSVSWYQQTPGQGLQFLFEYFSETQRNKGNFPGRFSGRQFSNSRSEMNVSTLELGDSALYLCASSFKGGSYNEQFFGPGTRLTVL.

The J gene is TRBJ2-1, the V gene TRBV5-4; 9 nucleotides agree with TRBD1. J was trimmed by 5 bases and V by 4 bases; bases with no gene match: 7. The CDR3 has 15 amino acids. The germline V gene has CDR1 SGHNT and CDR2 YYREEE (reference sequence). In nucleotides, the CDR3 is TGTGCCAGCAGCGCACTGGACAGGGGCGACAATGAGCAGTTCTTC. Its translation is CASSALDRGDNEQFF.

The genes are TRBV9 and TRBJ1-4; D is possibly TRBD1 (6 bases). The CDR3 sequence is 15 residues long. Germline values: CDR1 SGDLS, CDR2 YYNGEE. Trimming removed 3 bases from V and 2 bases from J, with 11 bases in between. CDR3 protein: CASSADRTTNEKLFF. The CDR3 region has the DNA TGTGCCAGCAGCGCTGACAGGACTACTAATGAAAAACTGTTTTTT.

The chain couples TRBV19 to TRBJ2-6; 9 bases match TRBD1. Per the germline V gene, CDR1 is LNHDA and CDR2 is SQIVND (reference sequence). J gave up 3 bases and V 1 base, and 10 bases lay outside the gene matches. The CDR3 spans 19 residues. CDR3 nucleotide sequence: TGTGCCAGTAGTATAGGGCTCGGGACAGGGTCTGGTGGGGCCAACGTCCTGACTTTC. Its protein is CASSIGLGTGSGGANVLTF.

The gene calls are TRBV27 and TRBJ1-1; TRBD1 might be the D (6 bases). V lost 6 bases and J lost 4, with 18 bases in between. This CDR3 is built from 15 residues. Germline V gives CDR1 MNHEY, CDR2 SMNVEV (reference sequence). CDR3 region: CASRGRGLLGTEAFF. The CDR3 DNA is TGTGCCAGCAGGGGGCGGGGGCTTCTGGGCACTGAAGCTTTCTTT.

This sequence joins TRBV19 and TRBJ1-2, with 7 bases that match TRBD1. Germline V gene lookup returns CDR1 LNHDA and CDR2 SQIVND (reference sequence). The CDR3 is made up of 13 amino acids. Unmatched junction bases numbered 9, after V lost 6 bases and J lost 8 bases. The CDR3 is CASRNRGGSGYTF. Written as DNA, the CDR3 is TGTGCCAGTAGAAACAGGGGTGGGAGCGGCTACACCTTC.

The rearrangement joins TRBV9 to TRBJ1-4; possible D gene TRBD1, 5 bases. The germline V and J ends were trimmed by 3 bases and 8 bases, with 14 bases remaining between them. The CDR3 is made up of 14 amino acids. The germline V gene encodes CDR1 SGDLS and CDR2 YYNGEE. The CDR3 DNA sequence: TGTGCCAGCAGCGCACGGGACTTCAGCGAAAAACTGTTTTTT. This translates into CASSARDFSEKLFF.

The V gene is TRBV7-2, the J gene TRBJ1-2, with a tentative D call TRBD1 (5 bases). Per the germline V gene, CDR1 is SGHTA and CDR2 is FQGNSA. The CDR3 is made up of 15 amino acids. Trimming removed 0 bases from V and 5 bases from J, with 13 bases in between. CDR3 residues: CASSLAVQATYGYTF. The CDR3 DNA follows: TGTGCCAGCAGCTTAGCGGTACAGGCAACTTATGGCTACACCTTC. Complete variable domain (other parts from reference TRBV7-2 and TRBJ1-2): GAGVSQSPSNKVTEKGKDVELRCDPISGHTALYWYRQSLGQGLEFLIYFQGNSAPDKSGLPSDRFSAERTGGSVSTLTIQRTQQEDSAVYLCASSLAVQATYGYTFGSGTRLTVV.

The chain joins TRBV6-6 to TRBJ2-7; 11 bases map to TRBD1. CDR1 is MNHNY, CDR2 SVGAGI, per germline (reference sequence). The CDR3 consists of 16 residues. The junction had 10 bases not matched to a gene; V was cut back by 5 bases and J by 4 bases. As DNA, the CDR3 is TGTGCCAGCAGTCCTGAACCCGGGACAGGGGGGTACGAGCAGTACTTC. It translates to CASSPEPGTGGYEQYF.